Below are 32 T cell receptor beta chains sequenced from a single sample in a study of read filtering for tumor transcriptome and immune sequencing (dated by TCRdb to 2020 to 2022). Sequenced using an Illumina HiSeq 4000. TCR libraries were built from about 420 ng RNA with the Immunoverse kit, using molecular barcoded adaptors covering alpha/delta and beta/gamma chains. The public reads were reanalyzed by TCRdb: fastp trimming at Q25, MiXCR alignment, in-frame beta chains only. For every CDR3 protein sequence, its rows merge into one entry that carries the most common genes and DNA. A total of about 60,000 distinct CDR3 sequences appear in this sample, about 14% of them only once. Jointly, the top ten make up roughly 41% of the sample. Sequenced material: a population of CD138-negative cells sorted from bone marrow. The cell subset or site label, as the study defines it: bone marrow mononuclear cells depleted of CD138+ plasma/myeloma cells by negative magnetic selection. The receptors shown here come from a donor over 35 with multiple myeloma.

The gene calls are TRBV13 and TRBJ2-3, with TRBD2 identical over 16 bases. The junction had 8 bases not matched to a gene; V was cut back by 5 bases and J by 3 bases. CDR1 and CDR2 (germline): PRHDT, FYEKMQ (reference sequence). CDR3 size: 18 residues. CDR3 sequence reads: CASSKSGLAGGRTDTQYF. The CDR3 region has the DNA TGTGCCAGCAGCAAGTCGGGACTAGCGGGAGGGCGGACAGATACGCAGTATTTT.

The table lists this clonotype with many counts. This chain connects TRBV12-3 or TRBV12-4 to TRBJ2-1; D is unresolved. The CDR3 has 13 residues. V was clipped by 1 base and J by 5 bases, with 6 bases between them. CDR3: CASSLGNDNEQFF. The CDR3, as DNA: TGTGCCAGCAGTTTAGGGAATGACAATGAGCAGTTCTTC.

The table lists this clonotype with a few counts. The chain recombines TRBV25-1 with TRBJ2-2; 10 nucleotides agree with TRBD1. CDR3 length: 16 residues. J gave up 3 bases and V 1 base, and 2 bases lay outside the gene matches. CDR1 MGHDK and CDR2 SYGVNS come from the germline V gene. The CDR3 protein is CASSESGTGDTGELFF. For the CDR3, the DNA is TGTGCCAGCAGTGAATCCGGGACAGGGGACACCGGGGAGCTGTTTTTT.

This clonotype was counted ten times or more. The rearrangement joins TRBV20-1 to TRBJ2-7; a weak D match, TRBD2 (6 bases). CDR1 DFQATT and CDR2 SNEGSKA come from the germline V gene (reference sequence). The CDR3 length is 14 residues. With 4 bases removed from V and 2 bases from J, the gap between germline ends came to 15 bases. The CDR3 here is CSAKWPGLTYEQYF. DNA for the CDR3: TGCAGTGCTAAATGGCCGGGACTCACCTACGAGCAGTACTTC.

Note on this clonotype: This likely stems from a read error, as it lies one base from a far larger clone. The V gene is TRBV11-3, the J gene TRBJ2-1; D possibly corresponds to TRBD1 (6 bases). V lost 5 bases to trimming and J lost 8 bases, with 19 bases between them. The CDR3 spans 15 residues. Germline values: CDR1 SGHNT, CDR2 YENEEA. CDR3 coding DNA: TGTGCCAGCAGCCCTCCACAGACAGGCGGCCATGAGCAGTTCTTC. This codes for CASSPPQTGGHEQFF.

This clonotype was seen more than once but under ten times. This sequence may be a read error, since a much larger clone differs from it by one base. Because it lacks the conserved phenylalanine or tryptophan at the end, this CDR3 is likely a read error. CDR3 coding DNA: TGTGCCAGCAGTTTTCAGGGTAGGAACTACGAGCAGTACCTC. Residues: CASSFQGRNYEQYL. V and J are TRBV12-3 or TRBV12-4 and TRBJ2-7, with D possibly matching TRBD1 (5 bases). V was trimmed by 3 bases and J by 3 bases, leaving 12 bases between them. The CDR3 contains 14 residues.

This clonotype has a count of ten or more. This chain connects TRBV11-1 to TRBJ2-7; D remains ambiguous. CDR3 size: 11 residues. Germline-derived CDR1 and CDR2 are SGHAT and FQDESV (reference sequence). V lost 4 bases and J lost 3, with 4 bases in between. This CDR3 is CASSYNYEQYF. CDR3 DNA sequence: TGTGCCAGCAGCTATAACTACGAGCAGTACTTC. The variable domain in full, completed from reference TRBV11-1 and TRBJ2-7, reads EAEVAQSPRYKITEKSQAVAFWCDPISGHATLYWYRQILGQGPELLVQFQDESVVDDSQLPKDRFSAERLKGVDSTLKIQPAELGDSAMYLCASSYNYEQYFGPGTRLTVT.

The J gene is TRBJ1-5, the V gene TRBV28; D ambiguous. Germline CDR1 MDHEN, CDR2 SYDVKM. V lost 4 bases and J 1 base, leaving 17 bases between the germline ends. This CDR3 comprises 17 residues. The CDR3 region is CASSSWVGMGSNQPQHF. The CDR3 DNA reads TGTGCCAGCAGTTCTTGGGTGGGTATGGGGAGCAATCAGCCCCAGCATTTT.

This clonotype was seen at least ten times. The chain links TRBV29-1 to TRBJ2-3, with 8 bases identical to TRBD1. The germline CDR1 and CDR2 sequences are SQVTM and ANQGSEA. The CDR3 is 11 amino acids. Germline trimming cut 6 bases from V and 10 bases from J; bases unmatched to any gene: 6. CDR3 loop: CSVEDRVAQYF. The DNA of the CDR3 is TGCAGCGTGGAGGACAGGGTGGCGCAGTATTTT.

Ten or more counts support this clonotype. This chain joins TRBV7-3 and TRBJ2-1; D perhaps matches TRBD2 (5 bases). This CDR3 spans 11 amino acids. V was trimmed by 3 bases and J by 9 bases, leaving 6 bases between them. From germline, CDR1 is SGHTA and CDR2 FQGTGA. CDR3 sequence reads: CASSFGSEQFF. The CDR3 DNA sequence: TGTGCCAGCAGCTTTGGGAGTGAGCAGTTCTTC.

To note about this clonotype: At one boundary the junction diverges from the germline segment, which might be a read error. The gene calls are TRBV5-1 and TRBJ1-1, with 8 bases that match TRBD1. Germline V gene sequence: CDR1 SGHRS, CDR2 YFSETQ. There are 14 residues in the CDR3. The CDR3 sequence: CASSLGQGNAEAFF. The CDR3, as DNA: TGCGCCAGCAGCTTGGGACAGGGGAACGCTGAAGCTTTCTTT.

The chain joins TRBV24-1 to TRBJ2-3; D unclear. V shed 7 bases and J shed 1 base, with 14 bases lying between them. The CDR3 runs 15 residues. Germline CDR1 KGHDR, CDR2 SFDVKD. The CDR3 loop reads CATSLSIRGTDTQYF. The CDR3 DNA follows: TGTGCCACCAGCCTTTCGATCCGGGGCACAGATACGCAGTATTTT.

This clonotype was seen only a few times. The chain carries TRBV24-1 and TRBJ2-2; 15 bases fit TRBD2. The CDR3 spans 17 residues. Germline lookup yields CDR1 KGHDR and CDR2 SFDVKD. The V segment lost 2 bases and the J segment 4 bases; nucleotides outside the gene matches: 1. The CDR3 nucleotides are TGTGCCACCAGTGATTGGACTAGCGGGAGGGCCACCGGGGAGCTGTTTTTT. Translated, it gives CATSDWTSGRATGELFF.

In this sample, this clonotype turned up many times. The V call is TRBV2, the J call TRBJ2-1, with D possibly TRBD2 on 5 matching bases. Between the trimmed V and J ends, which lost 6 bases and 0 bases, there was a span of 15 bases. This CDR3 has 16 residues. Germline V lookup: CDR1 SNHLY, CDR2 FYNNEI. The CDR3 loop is CASSDSGSGSYNEQFF. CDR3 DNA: TGTGCCAGCAGCGACTCTGGGAGTGGCTCCTACAATGAGCAGTTCTTC.

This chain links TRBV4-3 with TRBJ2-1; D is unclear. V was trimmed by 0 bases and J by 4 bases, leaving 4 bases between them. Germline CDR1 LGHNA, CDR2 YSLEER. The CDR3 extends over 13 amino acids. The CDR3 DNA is TGCGCCAGCAGCCAAGATCCTTACAATGAGCAGTTCTTC. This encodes CASSQDPYNEQFF.

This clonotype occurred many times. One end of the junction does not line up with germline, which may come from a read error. The chain's CDR3 is CASSTPRTHELFF. The CDR3 coding sequence is TGTGCCAGCAGCACCCCCCGGACCCATGAGCTGTTCTTC. The chain employs TRBV9 and TRBJ2-1, with D uncertain. This CDR3 spans 13 amino acids. CDR1 is SGDLS, CDR2 YYNGEE, per germline.

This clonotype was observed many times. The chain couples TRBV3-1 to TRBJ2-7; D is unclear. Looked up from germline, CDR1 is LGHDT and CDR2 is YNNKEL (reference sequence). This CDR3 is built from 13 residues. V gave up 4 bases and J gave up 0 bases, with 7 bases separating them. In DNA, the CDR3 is TGTGCCAGCAGCCTCCGCTTCTCCTACGAGCAGTACTTC. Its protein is CASSLRFSYEQYF.

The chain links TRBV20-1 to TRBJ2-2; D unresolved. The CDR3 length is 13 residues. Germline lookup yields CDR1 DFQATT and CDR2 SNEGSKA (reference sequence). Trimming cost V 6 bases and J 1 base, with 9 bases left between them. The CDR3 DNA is TGCAGTGCCGTAACCGGGAACACCGGGGAGCTGTTTTTT. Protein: CSAVTGNTGELFF.

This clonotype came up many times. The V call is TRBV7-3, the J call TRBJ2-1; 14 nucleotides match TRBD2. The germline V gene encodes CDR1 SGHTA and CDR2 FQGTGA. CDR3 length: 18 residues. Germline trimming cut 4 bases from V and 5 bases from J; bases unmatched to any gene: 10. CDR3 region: CASSSSGLAGEGHNEQFF. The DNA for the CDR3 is TGTGCCAGCAGCTCCTCGGGACTAGCGGGAGAGGGGCACAATGAGCAGTTCTTC.

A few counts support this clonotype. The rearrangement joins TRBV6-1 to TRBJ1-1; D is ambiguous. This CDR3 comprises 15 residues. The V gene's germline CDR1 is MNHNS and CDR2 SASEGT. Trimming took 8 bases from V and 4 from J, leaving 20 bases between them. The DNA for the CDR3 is TGTGCCAGCCCGGACCAGAGGGCGATCGGCACTGAAGCTTTCTTT. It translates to CASPDQRAIGTEAFF.

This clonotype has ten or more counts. As DNA, the CDR3 is TGCGCCAGCAGCTTGGAAGGGGTGCGACGGTCCAGGGCTGAAGCTTTCTTT. Its translation is CASSLEGVRRSRAEAFF. The V gene is TRBV5-1, the J gene TRBJ1-1; D perhaps matches TRBD1 (5 bases). This CDR3 has 17 residues. CDR1 SGHRS and CDR2 YFSETQ come from the germline V gene. Trimming took off 0 bases at V and 6 bases at J, with 21 bases between the two ends.

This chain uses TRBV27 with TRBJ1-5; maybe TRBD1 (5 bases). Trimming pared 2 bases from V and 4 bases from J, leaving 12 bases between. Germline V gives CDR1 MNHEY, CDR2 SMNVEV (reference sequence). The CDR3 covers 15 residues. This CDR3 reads CASSLGFGGNQPQHF. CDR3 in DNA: TGTGCCAGCAGTTTAGGTTTCGGGGGGAATCAGCCCCAGCATTTT.

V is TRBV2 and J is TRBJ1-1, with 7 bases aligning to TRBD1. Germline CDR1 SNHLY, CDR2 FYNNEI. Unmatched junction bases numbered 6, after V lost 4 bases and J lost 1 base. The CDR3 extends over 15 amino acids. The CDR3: CASSGGRGRNTEAFF. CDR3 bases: TGTGCCAGCAGTGGCGGCAGGGGGAGGAACACTGAAGCTTTCTTT.

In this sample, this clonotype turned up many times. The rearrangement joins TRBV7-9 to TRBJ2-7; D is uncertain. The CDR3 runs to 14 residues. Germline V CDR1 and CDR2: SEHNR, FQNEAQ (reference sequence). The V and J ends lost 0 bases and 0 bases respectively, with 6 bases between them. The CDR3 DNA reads TGTGCCAGCAGCTTAGCGCCGAGCTCCTACGAGCAGTACTTC. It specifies CASSLAPSSYEQYF.

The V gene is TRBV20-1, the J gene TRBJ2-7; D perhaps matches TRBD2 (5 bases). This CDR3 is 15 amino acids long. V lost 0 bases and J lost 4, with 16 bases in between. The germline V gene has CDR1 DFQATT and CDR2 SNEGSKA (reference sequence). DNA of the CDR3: TGCAGTGCTAGAGATCTTTCGGACTCGGGGTACGAGCAGTACTTC. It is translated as CSARDLSDSGYEQYF.

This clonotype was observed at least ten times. CDR3 sequence reads: CASSIGGAHNEQFF. The CDR3 DNA is TGTGCCAGTAGTATAGGGGGAGCGCACAATGAGCAGTTCTTC. V usage is TRBV19 and J usage is TRBJ2-1; D is perhaps TRBD2 (5 bases). The V end was cut by 1 base, the J end by 5 bases, with 9 bases between. CDR1 LNHDA and CDR2 SQIVND come from the germline V gene (reference sequence). The CDR3 is made up of 14 amino acids. The variable domain in full, with the rest retrieved from reference TRBV19 and TRBJ2-1, is DGGITQSPKYLFRKEGQNVTLSCEQNLNHDAMYWYRQDPGQGLRLIYYSQIVNDFQKGDIAEGYSVSREKKESFPLTVTSAQKNPTAFYLCASSIGGAHNEQFFGPGTRLTVL.

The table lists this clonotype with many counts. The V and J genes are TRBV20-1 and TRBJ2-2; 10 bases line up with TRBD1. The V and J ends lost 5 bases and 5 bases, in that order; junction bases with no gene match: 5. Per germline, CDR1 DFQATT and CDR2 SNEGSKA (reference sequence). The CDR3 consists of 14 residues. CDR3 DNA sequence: TGCAGTGCTCTGACAGGGGGCTTTACCGGGGAGCTGTTTTTT. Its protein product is CSALTGGFTGELFF.

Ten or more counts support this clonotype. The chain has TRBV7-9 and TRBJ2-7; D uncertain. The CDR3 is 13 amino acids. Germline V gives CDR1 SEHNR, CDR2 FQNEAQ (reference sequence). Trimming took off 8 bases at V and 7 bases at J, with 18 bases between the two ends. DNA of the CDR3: TGTGCCAGCGGCCCCGGATCCCTGGGGGAGCAGTACTTC. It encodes CASGPGSLGEQYF.

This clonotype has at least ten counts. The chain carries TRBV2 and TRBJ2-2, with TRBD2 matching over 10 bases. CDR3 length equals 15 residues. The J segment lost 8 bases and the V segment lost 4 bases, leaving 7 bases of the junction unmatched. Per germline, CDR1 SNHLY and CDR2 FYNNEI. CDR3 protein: CASSGLAGEGGELFF. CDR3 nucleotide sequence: TGTGCCAGCAGTGGGCTAGCGGGAGAAGGTGGGGAGCTGTTTTTT.

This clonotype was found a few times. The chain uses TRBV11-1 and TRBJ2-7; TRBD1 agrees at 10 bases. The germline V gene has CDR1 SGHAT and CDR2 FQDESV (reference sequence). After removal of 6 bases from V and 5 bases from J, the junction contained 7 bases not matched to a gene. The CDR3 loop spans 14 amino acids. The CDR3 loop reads CASRLCGTGDEQYF. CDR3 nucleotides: TGTGCCAGCAGACTTTGTGGGACAGGGGACGAGCAGTACTTC.

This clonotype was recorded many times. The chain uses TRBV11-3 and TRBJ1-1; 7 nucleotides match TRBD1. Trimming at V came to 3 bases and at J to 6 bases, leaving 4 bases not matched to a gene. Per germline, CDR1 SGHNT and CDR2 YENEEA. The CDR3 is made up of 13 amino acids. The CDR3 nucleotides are TGTGCCAGCAGCTTGACAGGGTCGCCTGAAGCTTTCTTT. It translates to CASSLTGSPEAFF.

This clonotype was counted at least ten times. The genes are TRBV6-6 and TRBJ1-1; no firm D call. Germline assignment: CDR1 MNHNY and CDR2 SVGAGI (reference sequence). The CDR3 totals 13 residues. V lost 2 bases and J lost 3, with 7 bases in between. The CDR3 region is CASSYGKDTEAFF. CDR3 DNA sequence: TGTGCCAGCAGTTACGGGAAAGACACTGAAGCTTTCTTT.